A single sample gave rise to the 12 T cell receptor beta chains below, sequenced in a study of CD8 T cells in ankylosing spondylitis (dated by TCRdb to about 2017). Overall results and qualifications from the work: Blood from ankylosing spondylitis patients appeared to be characterized by a TCR beta motif composed of roughly eight highly homologous amino acid variants.

Library generation was performed with 5' RACE. The listed sequencing device is Illumina HiSeq 2500. The raw public data were reprocessed by TCRdb itself: fastp quality trimming at Q25, MiXCR clonotype calling, in-frame beta chains only. Each CDR3 protein gets just one entry, which takes the most common genes and DNA from the rows behind it. In all, the sample holds about 450,000 distinct CDR3 sequences, and roughly a quarter of those were seen once. The top ten constitute under 0.9% of the sample. No antigen is known for these receptors. Sequencing was done on a sample of blood, either unsorted or a sorted T cell fraction (not recorded which). All receptors come from a male donor with ankylosing spondylitis.

The sample holds a few counts of this clonotype. The chain employs TRBV5-1 and TRBJ2-2; weak D call: TRBD1 (6 bases). V was pared by 4 bases and J by 1 base, with 14 bases between. Germline V gene data show CDR1 as SGHRS and CDR2 as YFSETQ. The CDR3 runs 16 residues. The chain's CDR3 is CASSLTGTENTGELFF. Here the CDR3 DNA reads TGCGCCAGCAGCCTTACAGGGACCGAGAACACCGGGGAGCTGTTTTTT.

This clonotype has more than one count but fewer than ten. V is TRBV2 and J is TRBJ2-7, with a weak D call TRBD1 (5 bases). Germline values: CDR1 SNHLY, CDR2 FYNNEI. The V gene lost 4 bases and the J gene lost 3 bases, with 7 bases spanning the gap. CDR3 size: 12 residues. The CDR3 coding sequence is TGTGCCAGCAGTGGCGACAGCTACGAGCAGTACGTC. It translates to CASSGDSYEQYV.

This clonotype was found a few times. The chain couples TRBV7-9 to TRBJ1-2; perhaps TRBD1 as D (5 bases). Germline-derived CDR1 and CDR2 are SEHNR and FQNEAQ (reference sequence). The CDR3 covers 12 residues. V was pared by 6 bases and J by 8 bases, with 13 bases between. Here the CDR3 reads CASRSGGMGYTF. The CDR3 coding sequence is TGTGCCAGCAGATCTGGGGGTATGGGCTACACCTTC.

This chain joins TRBV6-1 and TRBJ2-1, with TRBD1 as a possible D gene (6 bases). The CDR3 covers 15 residues. The V end was cut by 6 bases, the J end by 1 base, with 13 bases between. CDR1 and CDR2 from the germline V gene are MNHNS and SASEGT. CDR3 protein: CASRPTGTSYNEQFF. Written as DNA, the CDR3 is TGTGCCAGCAGACCGACAGGTACTTCCTACAATGAGCAGTTCTTC.

The CDR3: CASSKREGSYGYTF. CDR3 bases: TGTGCCAGCAGTAAGAGAGAGGGGAGCTATGGCTACACCTTC. J is TRBJ1-2 and V is TRBV7-2; possibly TRBD1 for D (5 bases). Trimming cost V 6 bases and J 4 bases, with 15 bases left between them. The CDR3 sequence is 14 residues long. The germline V gene encodes CDR1 SGHTA and CDR2 FQGNSA. The full variable domain, rest sourced from reference TRBV7-2 and TRBJ1-2, is GAGVSQSPSNKVTEKGKDVELRCDPISGHTALYWYRQSLGQGLEFLIYFQGNSAPDKSGLPSDRFSAERTGGSVSTLTIQRTQQEDSAVYLCASSKREGSYGYTFGSGTRLTVV.

This clonotype was seen at least ten times. This chain joins TRBV25-1 and TRBJ2-2, with 9 bases aligning to TRBD2. CDR3 length: 16 amino acids. Germline V gene lookup returns CDR1 MGHDK and CDR2 SYGVNS. J gave up 6 bases and V 3 bases, and 8 bases lay outside the gene matches. CDR3 loop: CASSDAAAGGAGELFF. CDR3 DNA: TGTGCCAGCAGTGACGCTGCGGCGGGAGGGGCCGGGGAGCTGTTTTTT.

The gene calls are TRBV3-1 and TRBJ1-1, with D maybe TRBD1 (5 bases). V was trimmed by 1 base and J by 5 bases, leaving 14 bases between them. Germline CDR1 reads LGHDT; CDR2 reads YNNKEL (reference sequence). The CDR3 contains 15 residues. The CDR3, as DNA: TGTGCCAGCAGCCAAGTCCCCGACGGGGGGACTGAAGCTTTCTTT. Protein: CASSQVPDGGTEAFF.

The chain combines TRBV5-1 with TRBJ2-2; D is uncertain. This CDR3 spans 15 amino acids. The V and J ends lost 3 bases and 0 bases respectively, with 9 bases between them. CDR1 is SGHRS and CDR2 is YFSETQ in the germline V gene. CDR3 region: CASSWLRSNTGELFF. In nucleotides, the CDR3 is TGCGCCAGCAGCTGGCTTCGTTCGAACACCGGGGAGCTGTTTTTT.

The chain recombines TRBV5-1 with TRBJ1-1; no firm D call. This CDR3 contains 14 residues. V was cut by 5 bases and J by 1 base, with 12 bases left in between. Germline assignment: CDR1 SGHRS and CDR2 YFSETQ. The CDR3 loop is CASREQVGNTEAFF. Written as DNA, the CDR3 is TGCGCCAGCAGAGAGCAGGTAGGGAACACTGAAGCTTTCTTT.

This clonotype has a handful of counts. The chain combines TRBV2 with TRBJ1-5, with D unresolved. Trimming pared 4 bases from V and 6 bases from J, leaving 13 bases between. CDR1 SNHLY and CDR2 FYNNEI come from the germline V gene. The CDR3 length is 14 residues. The CDR3 region is CASSGWGGGQPQHF. CDR3 nucleotide sequence: TGTGCCAGCAGTGGATGGGGAGGTGGTCAGCCCCAGCATTTT. The whole variable domain, remainder taken from reference TRBV2 and TRBJ1-5, is EPEVTQTPSHQVTQMGQEVILRCVPISNHLYFYWYRQILGQKVEFLVSFYNNEISEKSEIFDDQFSVERPDGSNFTLKIRSTKLEDSAMYFCASSGWGGGQPQHFGDGTRLSIL.

The chain uses TRBV7-9 and TRBJ2-2; 7 bases map to TRBD1. The trim removed 4 bases at V and 2 bases at J, leaving 7 bases unmatched. CDR3 length equals 16 residues. Germline V gene sequence: CDR1 SEHNR, CDR2 FQNEAQ (reference sequence). The CDR3 region has the DNA TGTGCCAGCAGCTCACCGACAGGGAAAAACACCGGGGAGCTGTTTTTT. Translation: CASSSPTGKNTGELFF.

This clonotype appeared a few times. CDR3 in DNA: TGTGCCAGCAGGAAGGGACTAGGGAGCAATGAGCAGTTCTTC. Its protein is CASRKGLGSNEQFF. V usage is TRBV2 and J usage is TRBJ2-1; 8 nucleotides align to TRBD2. This CDR3 contains 14 residues. V trimming: 6 bases; J trimming: 6 bases; junction bases outside the gene matches: 7. Germline V lookup: CDR1 SNHLY, CDR2 FYNNEI.